This entry describes one T cell receptor (beta chain). Its target is unknown. The junction departs from the called germline gene at one end, perhaps through a read error. This CDR3 spans 15 amino acids. CDR1 SGHNT and CDR2 YENEEA come from the germline V gene. This record belongs to a study of tumor and adjacent non-tumor tissue in lung cancer. The library came from three nested PCR rounds adapted from ARM-PCR protocols. TCRdb passed the multiplex PCR reads through MiXCR, listing each CDR3 protein once. The sample contains fewer than 80,000 distinct CDR3 sequences, nearly 70% of which appear only once. Study observations and caveats: Normal lung showed higher cumulative top 100 clone frequency than tumor. Shorter survival was associated with higher TCR diversity in tumors.

No cell sorting was done before RNA was extracted from the tissue. Newly diagnosed lung cancer patients had thoracic surgery in China, August–late 2014, without prior chemotherapy. The sequenced sample was lung tumor tissue. The chain combines TRBV11-3 with TRBJ2-1, with TRBD2 matching 9 bases. The receptor was derived from a woman in her sixties or seventies with non-small cell lung cancer. The CDR3 loop is CASSIASGDYNKQFF. CDR3 coding DNA: TGTGCCAGCAGCATAGCTAGCGGGGACTACAATAAGCAGTTCTTC.